Sequencing of this T cell receptor beta chain was carried out in a study of blood T cells in healthy people across ages (dated by TCRdb to between 2014 and 2017). The study in broad terms: Template switching captured roughly one uniquely barcoded TCR beta cDNA molecule per two T cells in model experiments. To track age-related changes in TCR beta repertoire diversity, the study relied on deep sequencing normalized with unique cDNA molecular identifiers. Donors were grouped into four age groups: young (average approximately 15 years), middle-aged (39), aged (about 60) and long-lived (around 80). Donors of different ages were randomly distributed across sequencing lanes to avoid experimental bias. For two donors (one aged 18 to 29 and one aged 80 or older), the study analyzed two additional independent replicas of 1 million unique cDNA reads from the same blood draw. Beyond this particular receptor, the publication reports: The long-lived group showed more naive CD4+ T cells, fewer expanded clones and increased TCR diversity than the aged group, suggesting age selection. Estimates of total diversity from one million sequenced T cells were regarded as lower bounds and underestimates. The percentage of naive T cells measured by flow cytometry correlated strongly with observed TCR beta diversity. Because donor CMV infection status was unknown, age-related changes in expanded clonotypes were potentially confounded. Observed TCR beta diversity per million T cells fell roughly linearly with age, and a significant reduction was already apparent by age roughly 40. Because profiling used bulk unsorted PBMCs, naive and antigen-experienced compartments could not be compared conclusively.

From the cysteine through the phenylalanine, the CDR3 covers 14 amino acids. Here the CDR3 DNA is all that survives: 42 bases in frame from base 1. In the germline V gene, CDR1 corresponds to ENHRY and CDR2 to SYGVKD. V sheds 2 bases and J sheds 1 base, leaving 8 bases between their ends. Receptor libraries were prepared by 5' RACE. A second roughly 6 to 11 cycle PCR used a sample-barcoded 5' primer and a J-beta primer mix. A unique molecular identifier was introduced onto each TCR beta cDNA molecule by a template-switch 5' adaptor carrying 12 random nucleotides. Each sample yielded at least 2.5 million CDR3-containing paired-end reads. First-strand cDNA synthesis was performed from all RNA using the Mint cDNA synthesis kit, with priming by a TRBC-specific oligonucleotide. After uracil-DNA glycosylase treatment, a first 18-cycle PCR used universal primers M1SS and BC2_uni_R on all cDNA. The study's processing was this. For normalization, 1 million high-quality reads, each with a distinct molecular identifier, were randomly selected from each sample. Reads with shared molecular identifiers were discarded instead of being binned into consensus sequences. MiTCR, set to a Q25 quality threshold and the strictest error-elimination algorithm, was used for CDR3 identification, clonotype clustering and error correction. A nonparametric unseen species model with Euler transformation was used to estimate lower-bound total TCR beta diversity. In-frame beta chains were kept once TCRdb had trimmed the public reads at Q25 with fastp and called clones with MiXCR. Identical CDR3 proteins give one entry, which carries the most common genes and DNA. The V and J calls follow TCRdb's processing rather than the paper's. The sample has approximately 1,700,000 distinct CDR3 sequences on record, around 42% of them singletons. The top ten hold under 30% of the sample.

This clonotype was detected a few times. The antigen this receptor binds is unknown. Qualities for individual bases were not recorded, and no much larger clone is one base off. Systemically healthy Caucasian individuals from Russia, about 38 in total and aged 6 to 90 years, were included as donors. Roughly 11 milliliters of peripheral blood were drawn from each donor into EDTA-treated Vacutainer tubes. PBMCs were isolated by Ficoll-Paque density-gradient centrifugation, with at least 6.5 million obtained per sample. Trizol reagent was used to extract total RNA from the PBMCs, yielding at least 5 micrograms per sample. For every donor, an aliquot of PBMCs went through flow cytometry to measure the percentages of naive CD45RAhigh/CD27high T cells.

The receptor comes from a human donor in good health. The sequenced material came from blood. The chain was built from TRBV10-3 and TRBJ1-2; no confident D gene assignment can be made. The DNA reads TGTGCCATCAGTGAGGGAGGGAGTAACTATGGCTACACCTTC. It translates as CAISEGGSNYGYTF.